The TCR beta chain described here comes from a study of blood T cell repertoires in COVID-19. Study in general: T cells, B-cell-depleted T cells, or PBMCs provided the cDNA or gDNA that served as material.

All enrollees were roughly 18 to 89 years old and from fewer than 25 US areas. Original methodology: Estimated nucleated cell counts came from reference gene primer amplification. The data were produced by immunoSEQ multiplex PCR, yet TCRdb's version contains in-frame clones alone and is incomplete. Clonal size and the V and J genes are those of that table, whereas D and trimming came from the DNA. Among under 250,000 clones listed, 80% were seen once. V was shortened by 4 bases and J by 5 bases, with 8 bases between the two germline ends. CDR3 size: 13 residues. Germline loops: CDR1 SNHLY, CDR2 FYNNEI.

The source material was PBMCs or T cells enriched from blood (not recorded which). V usage is TRBV2 and J usage is TRBJ2-2; D call uncertain. This receptor was taken from a man between 25 and 39 years old with acute COVID-19. The CDR3 DNA sequence: TGTGCCAGCAGTGTAAAAGCGACCGGGGAGCTGTTTTTT. Protein: CASSVKATGELFF.